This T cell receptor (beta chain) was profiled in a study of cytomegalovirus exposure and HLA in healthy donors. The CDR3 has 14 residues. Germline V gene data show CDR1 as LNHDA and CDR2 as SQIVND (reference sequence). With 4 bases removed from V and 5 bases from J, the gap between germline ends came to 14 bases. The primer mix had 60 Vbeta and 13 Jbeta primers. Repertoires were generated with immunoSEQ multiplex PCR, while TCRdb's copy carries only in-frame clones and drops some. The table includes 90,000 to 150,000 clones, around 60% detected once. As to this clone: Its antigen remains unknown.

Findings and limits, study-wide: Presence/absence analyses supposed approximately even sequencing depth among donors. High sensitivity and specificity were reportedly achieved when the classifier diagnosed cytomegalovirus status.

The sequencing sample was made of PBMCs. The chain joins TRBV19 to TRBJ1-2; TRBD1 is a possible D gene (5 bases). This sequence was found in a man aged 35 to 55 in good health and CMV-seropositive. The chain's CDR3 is CASSRVLQVYGYTF. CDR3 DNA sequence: TGTGCCAGTAGTAGGGTCCTACAGGTTTATGGCTACACCTTC.